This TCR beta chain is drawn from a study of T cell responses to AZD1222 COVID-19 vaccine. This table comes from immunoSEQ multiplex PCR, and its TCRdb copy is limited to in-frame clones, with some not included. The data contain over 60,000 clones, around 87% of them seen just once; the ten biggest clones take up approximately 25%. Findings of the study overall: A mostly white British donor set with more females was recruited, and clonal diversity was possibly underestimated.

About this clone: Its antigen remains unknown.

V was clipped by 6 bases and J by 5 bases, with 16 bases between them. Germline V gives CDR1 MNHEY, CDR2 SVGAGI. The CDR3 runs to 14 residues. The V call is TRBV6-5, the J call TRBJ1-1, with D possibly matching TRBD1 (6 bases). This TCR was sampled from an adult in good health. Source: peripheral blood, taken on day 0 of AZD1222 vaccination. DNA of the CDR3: TGTGCCAGCAGCCAGCCGTACAGGGTTACTGAAGCTTTCTTT. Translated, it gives CASSQPYRVTEAFF.